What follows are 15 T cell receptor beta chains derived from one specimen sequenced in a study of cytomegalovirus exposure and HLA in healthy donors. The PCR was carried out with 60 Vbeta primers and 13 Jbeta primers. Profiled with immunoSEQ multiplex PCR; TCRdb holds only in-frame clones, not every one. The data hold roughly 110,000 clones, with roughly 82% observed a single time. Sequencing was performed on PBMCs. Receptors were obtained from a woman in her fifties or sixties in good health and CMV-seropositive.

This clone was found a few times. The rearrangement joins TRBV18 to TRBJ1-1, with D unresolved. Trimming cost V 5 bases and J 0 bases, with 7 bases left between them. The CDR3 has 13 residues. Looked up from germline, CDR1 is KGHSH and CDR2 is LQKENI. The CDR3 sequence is CASSSEMNTEAFF. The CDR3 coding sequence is TGTGCCAGCTCATCCGAGATGAACACTGAAGCTTTCTTT.

The CDR3 reads CASSKLAGEDTQYF. CDR3 nucleotide sequence: TGTGCCAGCAGTAAGCTAGCGGGGGAAGATACGCAGTATTTT. The V gene is TRBV27, the J gene TRBJ2-3; 10 positions match TRBD2. This CDR3 comprises 14 residues. V gave up 5 bases and J gave up 5 bases; unmatched junction bases: 4. Looked up from germline, CDR1 is MNHEY and CDR2 is SMNVEV (reference sequence).

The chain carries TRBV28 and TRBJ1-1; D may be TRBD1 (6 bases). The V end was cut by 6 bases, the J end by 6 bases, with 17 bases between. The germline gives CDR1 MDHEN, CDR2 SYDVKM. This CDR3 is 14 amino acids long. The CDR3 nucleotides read TGTGCCAGCAGGGACCAGGGGCCCCCCCCTGAAGCTTTCTTT. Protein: CASRDQGPPPEAFF.

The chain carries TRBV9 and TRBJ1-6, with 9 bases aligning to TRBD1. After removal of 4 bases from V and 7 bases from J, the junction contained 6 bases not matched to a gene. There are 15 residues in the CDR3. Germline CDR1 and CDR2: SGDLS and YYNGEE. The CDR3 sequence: CASSTRTGDNSPLHF. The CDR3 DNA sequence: TGTGCCAGCAGCACTCGGACAGGGGACAATTCACCCCTCCACTTT.

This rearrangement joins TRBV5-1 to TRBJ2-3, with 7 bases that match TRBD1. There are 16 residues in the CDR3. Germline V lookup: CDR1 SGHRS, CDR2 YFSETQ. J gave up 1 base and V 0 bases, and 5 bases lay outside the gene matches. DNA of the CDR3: TGCGCCAGCAGCTTGGTCACAGGGGTCGGCACAGATACGCAGTATTTT. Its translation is CASSLVTGVGTDTQYF.

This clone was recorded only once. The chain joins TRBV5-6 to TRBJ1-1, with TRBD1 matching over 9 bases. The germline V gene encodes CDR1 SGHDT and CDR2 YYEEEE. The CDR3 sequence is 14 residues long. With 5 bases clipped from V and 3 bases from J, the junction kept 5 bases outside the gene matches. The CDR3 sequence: CASSTGTGYTEAFF. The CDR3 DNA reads TGTGCCAGCAGTACCGGGACAGGGTACACTGAAGCTTTCTTT.

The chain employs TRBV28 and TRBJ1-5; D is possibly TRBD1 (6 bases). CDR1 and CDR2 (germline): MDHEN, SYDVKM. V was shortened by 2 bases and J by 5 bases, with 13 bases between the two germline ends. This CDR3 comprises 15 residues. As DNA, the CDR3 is TGTGCCAGCAGTTTAAGAGACAGGAGCTATCAGCCCCAGCATTTT. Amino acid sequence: CASSLRDRSYQPQHF.

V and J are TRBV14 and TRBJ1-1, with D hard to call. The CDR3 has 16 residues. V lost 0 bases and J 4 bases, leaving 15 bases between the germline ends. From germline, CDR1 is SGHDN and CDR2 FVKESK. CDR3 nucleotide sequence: TGTGCCAGCAGCCAAGATTTGACCCGGGTTGGCACTGAAGCTTTCTTT. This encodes CASSQDLTRVGTEAFF. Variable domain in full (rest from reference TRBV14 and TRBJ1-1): EAGVTQFPSHSVIEKGQTVTLRCDPISGHDNLYWYRRVMGKEIKFLLHFVKESKQDESGMPNNRFLAERTGGTYSTLKVQPAELEDSGVYFCASSQDLTRVGTEAFFGQGTRLTVV.

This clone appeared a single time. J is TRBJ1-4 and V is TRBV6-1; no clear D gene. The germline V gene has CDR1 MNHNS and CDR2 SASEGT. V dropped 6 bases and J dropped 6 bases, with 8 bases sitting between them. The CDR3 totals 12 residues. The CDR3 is CASSEYDEKLFF. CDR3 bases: TGTGCCAGCAGCGAGTATGATGAAAAACTGTTTTTT.

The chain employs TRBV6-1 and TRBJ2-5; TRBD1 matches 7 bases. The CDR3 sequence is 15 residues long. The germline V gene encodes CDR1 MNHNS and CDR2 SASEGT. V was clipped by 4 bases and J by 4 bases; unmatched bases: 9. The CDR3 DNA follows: TGTGCCAGCAGTGCCCTACAGGGGAGTGGAGAGACCCAGTACTTC. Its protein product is CASSALQGSGETQYF.

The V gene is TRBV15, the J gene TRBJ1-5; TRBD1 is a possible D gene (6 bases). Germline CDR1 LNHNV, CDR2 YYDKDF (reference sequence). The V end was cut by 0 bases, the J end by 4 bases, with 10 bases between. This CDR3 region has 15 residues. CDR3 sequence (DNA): TGTGCCACCAGCAGAGATGGGGGGGCGAATCAGCCCCAGCATTTT. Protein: CATSRDGGANQPQHF.

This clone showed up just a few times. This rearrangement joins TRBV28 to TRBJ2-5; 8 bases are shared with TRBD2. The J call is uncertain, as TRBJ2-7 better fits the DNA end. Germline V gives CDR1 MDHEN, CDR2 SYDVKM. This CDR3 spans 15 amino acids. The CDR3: CASSTGGGISYEQYF. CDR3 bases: TGTGCCAGCAGCACCGGGGGGGGTATTAGCTACGAGCAGTACTTC.

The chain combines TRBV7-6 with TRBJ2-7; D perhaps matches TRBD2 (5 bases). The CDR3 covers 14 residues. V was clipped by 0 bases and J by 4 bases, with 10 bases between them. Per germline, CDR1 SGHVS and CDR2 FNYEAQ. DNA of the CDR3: TGTGCCAGCAGCTTAGCGGAGAGGGAATACGAGCAGTACTTC. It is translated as CASSLAEREYEQYF.

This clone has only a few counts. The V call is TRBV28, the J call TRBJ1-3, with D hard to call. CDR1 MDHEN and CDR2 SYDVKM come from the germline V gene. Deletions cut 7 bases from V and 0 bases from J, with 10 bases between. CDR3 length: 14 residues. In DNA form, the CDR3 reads TGTGCCAGCATAGGAGCCCTCTCTGGAAACACCATATATTTT. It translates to CASIGALSGNTIYF.

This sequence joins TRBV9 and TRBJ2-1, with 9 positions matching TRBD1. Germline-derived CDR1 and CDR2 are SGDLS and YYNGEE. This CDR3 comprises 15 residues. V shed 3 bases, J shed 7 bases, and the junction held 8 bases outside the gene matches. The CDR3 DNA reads TGTGCCAGCAGCGCGCACAGGGGGCTAGGGAATGAGCAGTTCTTC. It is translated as CASSAHRGLGNEQFF. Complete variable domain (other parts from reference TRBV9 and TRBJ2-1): DSGVTQTPKHLITATGQRVTLRCSPRSGDLSVYWYQQSLDQGLQFLIQYYNGEERAKGNILERFSAQQFPDLHSELNLSSLELGDSALYFCASSAHRGLGNEQFFGPGTRLTVL.